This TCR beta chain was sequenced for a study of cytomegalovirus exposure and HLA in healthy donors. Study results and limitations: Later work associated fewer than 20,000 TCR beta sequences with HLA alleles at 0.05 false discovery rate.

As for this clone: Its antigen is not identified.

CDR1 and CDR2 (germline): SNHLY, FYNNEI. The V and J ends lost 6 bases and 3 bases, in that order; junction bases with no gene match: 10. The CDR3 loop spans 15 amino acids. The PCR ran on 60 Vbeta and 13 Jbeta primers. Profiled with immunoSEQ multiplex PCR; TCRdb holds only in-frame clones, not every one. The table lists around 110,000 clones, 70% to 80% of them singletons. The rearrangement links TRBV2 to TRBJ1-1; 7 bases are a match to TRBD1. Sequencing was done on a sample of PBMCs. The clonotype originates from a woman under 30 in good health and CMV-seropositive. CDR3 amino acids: CASSSRGEVYTEAFF. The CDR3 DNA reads TGTGCCAGCAGCAGCAGGGGGGAGGTTTACACTGAAGCTTTCTTT.